A selection of T cell receptor beta chains follows, all from one sample in a study of identical twins. MiXCR, applied by TCRdb to the 5' RACE reads, yields one record per CDR3 protein. The data show 400,000 to 600,000 distinct CDR3 sequences, around 20% seen once. The same sample was also studied in work on yellow fever vaccine responses in identical twins.

Sample: CD4+ T cells sorted from blood. All receptors derive from a young woman in good health. The CDR3 runs from the conserved cysteine through the conserved F or W. The D gene is left open where the match is weak. The size of a clone is reported for some rows only, either as once, few or many, or as a class for expanded clones.

TRBJ2-7 many TRBD1 TRBV12-3/TRBV12-4 TGCGCCAGCAGCCGGGACAGCTCCTACGAGCAGTACTTC CASSRDSSYEQYF
TRBJ1-2 - - TRBV5-1 TGCGCCAGCAGCTTGGCCTCGGGGAATGGCTACACCTTC CASSLASGNGYTF
TRBJ1-1 - - TRBV18 TGTGCCAGCTCACCCCCAGTGGTGAGGAACACTGAAGCTTTCTTT CASSPPVVRNTEAFF
TRBJ1-2 few TRBD1 TRBV20-1 TGCAGTGCCGGAGACAGGGTGGGTGGCTACACCTTC CSAGDRVGGYTF
TRBJ2-7 - - TRBV29-1 TGCAGCGTTGTGAGGGGGGCCTACGAGCAGTACTTC CSVVRGAYEQYF
TRBJ2-5 - TRBD2 TRBV7-2 TGTGCCAGCAGCCCCCAATTAGCGGGAGCAGAGACCCAGTACTTC CASSPQLAGAETQYF
TRBJ1-5 - - TRBV3-1 TGTGCCAGCAGCCAGGAGGAAAATCAGCCCCAGCATTTT CASSQEENQPQHF
TRBJ1-6 - - TRBV5-1 TGCGCCAGCAGCTCAGGGACGTCGAATTCACCCCTCCACTTT CASSSGTSNSPLHF
TRBJ2-4 - TRBD2 TRBV5-1 TGCGCCAGCAGCTTGGTTGCTAGCGGGGCTCTAGCCAAAAACATTCAGTACTTC CASSLVASGALAKNIQYF
TRBJ2-7 - - TRBV12-3/TRBV12-4 TGTGCCAGCAGTCCGCGTTCCTCCTACGAGCAGTACTTC CASSPRSSYEQYF
TRBJ2-5 - - TRBV2 TGTGCCAGCAGTGATTCAACCGTCCAAGAGACCCAGTACTTC CASSDSTVQETQYF
TRBJ2-1 few TRBD1 TRBV29-1 TGCAGCGTTGGACAGGGTAGTGAGCAGTTCTTC CSVGQGSEQFF
TRBJ1-1 few - TRBV5-5 TGTGCCAGCTCGGAAAGCCCCAGGGGGAACACTGAAGCTTTCTTT CASSESPRGNTEAFF